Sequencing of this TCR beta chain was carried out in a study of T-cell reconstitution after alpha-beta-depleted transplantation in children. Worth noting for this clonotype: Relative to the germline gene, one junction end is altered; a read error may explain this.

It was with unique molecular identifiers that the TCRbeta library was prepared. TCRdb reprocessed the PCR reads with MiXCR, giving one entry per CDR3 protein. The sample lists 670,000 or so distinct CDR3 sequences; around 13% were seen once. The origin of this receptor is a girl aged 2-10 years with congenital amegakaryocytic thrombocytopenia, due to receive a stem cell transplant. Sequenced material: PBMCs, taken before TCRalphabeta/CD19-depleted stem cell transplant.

For the CDR3, the DNA is TGCGCCAGCAGCTGGGAGATTAGCGGGAGGGCCTCCCACAATGAGCAGTTCTTC. Its protein product is CASSWEISGRASHNEQFF. The chain joins TRBV5-1 to TRBJ2-1; TRBD2 matches 11 bases. The CDR3 runs to 18 residues. Germline V gene sequence: CDR1 SGHRS, CDR2 YFSETQ.